The rows below give T cell receptor beta chains drawn from one sample of a study of T cell responses to AZD1222 COVID-19 vaccine. Sequencing was performed with immunoSEQ multiplex PCR; in TCRdb, only in-frame clones are kept and a portion is missing. The repertoire holds 90,000 to 95,000 clones, with more than 70% as singletons. The sample in question was peripheral blood, obtained on day 0 of AZD1222 vaccination. The receptor set was obtained from an adult in good health. The CDR3 runs from the conserved cysteine through the conserved F or W. Fields, in order: clone size, D gene, J gene, V gene, CDR3 protein, CDR3 DNA. A D gene is named only where the DNA matches it firmly. Clone size, where shown, is once, few, many, or a class for clones that have expanded.

size: -
D: TRBD1
J: TRBJ2-2
V: TRBV7-3
CDR3: CASSTGDAGELFF
DNA: TGTGCCAGCAGCACAGGGGATGCCGGGGAGCTGTTTTTT

size: -
D: -
J: TRBJ2-1
V: TRBV7-2
CDR3: CASSLGGYYNEQFF
DNA: TGTGCCAGCAGCTTAGGTGGGTATTACAATGAGCAGTTCTTC

size: -
D: -
J: TRBJ1-4
V: TRBV18
CDR3: CASSPVRANEKLFF
DNA: TGTGCCAGCTCACCTGTCAGGGCGAATGAAAAACTGTTTTTT

size: -
D: TRBD1
J: TRBJ2-7
V: TRBV10-1
CDR3: CARSGTGRRTYEQYF
DNA: TGCGCCAGGAGCGGGACAGGGCGGAGGACCTACGAGCAGTACTTC

size: -
D: -
J: TRBJ1-5
V: TRBV19
CDR3: CASSIDQGRDQPQHF
DNA: TGTGCCAGTAGTATAGATCAGGGCCGGGATCAGCCCCAGCATTTT

size: -
D: -
J: TRBJ1-4
V: TRBV28
CDR3: CASSPTGTANEKLFF
DNA: TGTGCCAGCAGTCCTACAGGGACGGCTAATGAAAAACTGTTTTTT

size: once
D: TRBD1
J: TRBJ1-5
V: TRBV7-2
CDR3: CASSLGPGTGSYQPQHF
DNA: TGTGCCAGCAGCTTAGGACCCGGGACAGGGTCTTATCAGCCCCAGCATTTT

size: -
D: -
J: TRBJ2-1
V: TRBV12-3/TRBV12-4
CDR3: CASSSTKGNEQFF
DNA: TGTGCCAGCAGTTCTACCAAAGGGAATGAGCAGTTCTTC

size: -
D: -
J: TRBJ2-7
V: TRBV19
CDR3: CASSRTGQSSYEQYF
DNA: TGTGCCAGTAGTAGAACAGGACAGAGCTCCTACGAGCAGTACTTC

size: -
D: -
J: TRBJ1-3
V: TRBV12-5
CDR3: CASVPPNEPGNTIYF
DNA: TGTGCTAGTGTCCCTCCCAATGAGCCTGGAAACACCATATATTTT

size: -
D: TRBD1
J: TRBJ2-7
V: TRBV6-2/TRBV6-3
CDR3: CASSLGQGVYF
DNA: TGTGCCAGCAGTCTAGGACAGGGTGTGTACTTC

size: -
D: -
J: TRBJ1-4
V: TRBV19
CDR3: CASSIQGFSEKLFF
DNA: TGTGCCAGTAGTATCCAGGGATTTTCTGAAAAACTGTTTTTT

size: once
D: -
J: TRBJ1-2
V: TRBV6-5
CDR3: CASSYSLTGGYTF
DNA: TGTGCCAGCAGTTACTCCCTCACTGGTGGCTACACCTTC

size: -
D: TRBD1
J: TRBJ1-2
V: TRBV12-3/TRBV12-4
CDR3: CASSFRTGYGYTF
DNA: TGTGCCAGCAGTTTCAGGACAGGCTATGGCTACACCTTC

size: -
D: TRBD1
J: TRBJ2-5
V: TRBV7-3
CDR3: CASRPRGLPEETQYF
DNA: TGTGCCAGCAGGCCAAGGGGGCTACCAGAAGAGACCCAGTACTTC